The 15 T cell receptor beta chains listed next were all sequenced from one sample in a study of T-cell memory formation after mild COVID-19. TCRdb fed the 5' RACE reads into MiXCR, producing one record per CDR3 protein. The data show 500,000 to 650,000 distinct CDR3 sequences, with about 20% seen just once and 7.5% to 9.5% held by the top ten. Material: PBMCs or a T cell subset sorted from them (not recorded which). Every receptor here comes from an adult woman who had mild COVID-19 (a few samples of this study predate the infection). Cell type and time point are not known.

This clonotype appeared a few times. This chain joins TRBV3-1 and TRBJ2-1; no clear D gene. Per germline, CDR1 LGHDT and CDR2 YNNKEL (reference sequence). V dropped 8 bases and J dropped 0 bases, with 8 bases sitting between them. This CDR3 region has 13 residues. The CDR3 reads CASGVRSYNEQFF. The DNA for the CDR3 is TGTGCCAGCGGGGTCCGCTCCTACAATGAGCAGTTCTTC.

The rearrangement links TRBV7-9 to TRBJ1-1; D is uncertain. V was clipped by 7 bases and J by 3 bases, with 18 bases between them. Germline loops: CDR1 SEHNR, CDR2 FQNEAQ (reference sequence). This CDR3 is built from 15 residues. The CDR3 bases are TGTGCCAGCATTCCCCCCCCGGGCTTCGACACTGAAGCTTTCTTT. Translating gives CASIPPPGFDTEAFF.

This clonotype was counted between two and nine times. This rearrangement joins TRBV4-1 to TRBJ1-1; D gene ambiguous. V lost 0 bases and J 1 base, leaving 6 bases between the germline ends. The CDR3 has 14 amino acids. Germline CDR1 and CDR2: MGHRA and YSYEKL. The CDR3 reads CASSQDYRNTEAFF. The CDR3 bases are TGCGCCAGCAGCCAAGATTACAGGAACACTGAAGCTTTCTTT.

The rearrangement links TRBV27 to TRBJ2-7; D is uncertain. V lost 3 bases and J lost 2, with 14 bases in between. The germline CDR1 and CDR2 sequences are MNHEY and SMNVEV (reference sequence). The CDR3 is made up of 15 amino acids. CDR3 nucleotide sequence: TGTGCCAGCAGTTTCGGGTTAGGGAAGACCTACGAGCAGTACTTC. Encoded protein: CASSFGLGKTYEQYF.

This rearrangement joins TRBV24-1 to TRBJ1-5; TRBD1 aligns across 9 bases. The CDR3 covers 15 residues. Trimming removed 4 bases from V and 4 bases from J; junction bases left unmatched: 4. Germline values: CDR1 KGHDR, CDR2 SFDVKD. Here the CDR3 DNA reads TGTGCCACCAGTGACAGGACAGGGGATAATCAGCCCCAGCATTTT. Protein sequence: CATSDRTGDNQPQHF.

This rearrangement joins TRBV5-1 to TRBJ1-2; 7 positions match TRBD1. Unmatched junction bases numbered 4, after V lost 0 bases and J lost 8 bases. CDR1 is SGHRS and CDR2 is YFSETQ in the germline V gene. The CDR3 extends over 13 amino acids. The CDR3 here is CASSLETGFGYTF. The CDR3 DNA follows: TGCGCCAGCAGCTTGGAGACAGGGTTCGGCTACACCTTC. Looking up the rest from reference TRBV5-1 and TRBJ1-2 gives the full variable domain: KAGVTQTPRYLIKTRGQQVTLSCSPISGHRSVSWYQQTPGQGLQFLFEYFSETQRNKGNFPGRFSGRQFSNSRSEMNVSTLELGDSALYLCASSLETGFGYTFGSGTRLTVV.

This sequence joins TRBV4-3 and TRBJ1-1; the match to TRBD1 covers 8 bases. V lost 3 bases and J lost 0; bases outside the gene matches: 12. Germline CDR1 reads LGHNA; CDR2 reads YSLEER. The CDR3 has 18 amino acids. The CDR3 region has the DNA TGCGCCAGCAGCCACCTTGGACAGGGACCCTGGATGAACACTGAAGCTTTCTTT. Translating gives CASSHLGQGPWMNTEAFF.

This clonotype turned up a few times. This chain joins TRBV7-9 and TRBJ2-7; no reliable D call. The CDR3 contains 11 residues. Germline CDR1 reads SEHNR; CDR2 reads FQNEAQ (reference sequence). V shed 6 bases and J shed 6 bases, with 9 bases lying between them. The CDR3 sequence is CASRESGEQYF. The CDR3 nucleotides read TGTGCCAGCAGGGAGAGTGGCGAGCAGTACTTC.

The table lists this clonotype with a few counts. This rearrangement joins TRBV3-1 to TRBJ2-7; D tentatively fits TRBD1 or TRBD2 (5 bases each). Germline V gene data show CDR1 as LGHDT and CDR2 as YNNKEL (reference sequence). Trimming took 1 base from V and 0 from J, leaving 13 bases between them. CDR3 size: 16 residues. The CDR3 DNA sequence: TGTGCCAGCAGCCAAGTAGGTGGGGGAGCCTCCTACGAGCAGTACTTC. This translates into CASSQVGGGASYEQYF.

The V call is TRBV28, the J call TRBJ2-2; tentative D call: TRBD1 (6 bases). V dropped 7 bases and J dropped 6 bases, with 12 bases sitting between them. The CDR3 has 13 amino acids. Germline V gives CDR1 MDHEN, CDR2 SYDVKM. DNA of the CDR3: TGTGCCAGCACCAGGGGCTGGGCCGGGGAGCTGTTTTTT. This sequence encodes CASTRGWAGELFF.

J is TRBJ1-3 and V is TRBV20-1; no firm D call. The CDR3 loop spans 17 amino acids. The V end lost 1 base, the J end lost 0 bases, and 16 bases lay between the germline ends. The germline V gene has CDR1 DFQATT and CDR2 SNEGSKA (reference sequence). The chain's CDR3 is CSARGGWLADSGNTIYF. The CDR3 DNA follows: TGCAGTGCTAGAGGAGGATGGCTGGCCGACTCTGGAAACACCATATATTTT.

The table lists this clonotype with a few counts. This chain uses TRBV12-3 or TRBV12-4 with TRBJ2-1, with TRBD1 identical over 9 bases. The length of the CDR3 is 14 residues. V shed 8 bases and J 4 bases; nucleotides not matched to a gene: 6. CDR3 in DNA: TGTGCCAGCGGACAGGGGTACGCGTACAATGAGCAGTTCTTC. Residues: CASGQGYAYNEQFF.

The gene calls are TRBV5-1 and TRBJ1-2, with 9 bases lining up with TRBD1. The CDR3 is 18 amino acids. CDR1 and CDR2 from the germline V gene are SGHRS and YFSETQ. V gave up 0 bases and J gave up 0 bases; unmatched junction bases: 9. CDR3 in amino acids: CASSLGDRDAFANYGYTF. For the CDR3, the DNA is TGCGCCAGCAGCTTGGGGGACAGGGATGCTTTCGCTAACTATGGCTACACCTTC.

The sample holds many counts of this clonotype. The V gene is TRBV5-1, the J gene TRBJ2-2; no definite D call. Looked up from germline, CDR1 is SGHRS and CDR2 is YFSETQ. Trimming stripped 0 bases from V and 1 base from J, with 1 base between. This CDR3 region has 13 residues. CDR3 nucleotides: TGCGCCAGCAGCTTGGGGAACACCGGGGAGCTGTTTTTT. Residues: CASSLGNTGELFF.

This clonotype was observed a few times. The rearrangement links TRBV10-3 to TRBJ1-1; weak D call: TRBD1 (5 bases). This CDR3 spans 13 amino acids. From germline, CDR1 is ENHRY and CDR2 SYGVKD. V was cut by 11 bases and J by 5 bases, with 18 bases left in between. DNA of the CDR3: TGTGCCTCCTCCGGGGGGGGTTTAACTGAAGCTTTCTTT. Its translation is CASSGGGLTEAFF.